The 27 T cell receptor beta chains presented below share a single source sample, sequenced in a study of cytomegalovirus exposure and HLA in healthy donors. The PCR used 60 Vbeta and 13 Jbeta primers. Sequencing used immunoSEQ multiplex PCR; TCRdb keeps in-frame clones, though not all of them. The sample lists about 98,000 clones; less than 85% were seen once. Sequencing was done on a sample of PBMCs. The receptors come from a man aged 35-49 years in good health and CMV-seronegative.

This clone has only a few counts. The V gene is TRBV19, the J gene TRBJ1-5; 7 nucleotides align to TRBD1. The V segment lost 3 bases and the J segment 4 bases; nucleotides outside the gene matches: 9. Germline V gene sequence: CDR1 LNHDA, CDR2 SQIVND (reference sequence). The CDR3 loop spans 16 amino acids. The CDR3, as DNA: TGTGCCAGTAGTATTTGGGGAAAGGGGGCAAATCAGCCCCAGCATTTT. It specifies CASSIWGKGANQPQHF.

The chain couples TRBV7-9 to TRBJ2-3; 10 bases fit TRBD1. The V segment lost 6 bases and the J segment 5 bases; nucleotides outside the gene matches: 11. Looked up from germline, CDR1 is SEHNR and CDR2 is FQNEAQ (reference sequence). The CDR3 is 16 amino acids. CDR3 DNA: TGTGCCAGCAGGCCCGGGACAGGGGTGCTAGAAGATACGCAGTATTTT. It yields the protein CASRPGTGVLEDTQYF.

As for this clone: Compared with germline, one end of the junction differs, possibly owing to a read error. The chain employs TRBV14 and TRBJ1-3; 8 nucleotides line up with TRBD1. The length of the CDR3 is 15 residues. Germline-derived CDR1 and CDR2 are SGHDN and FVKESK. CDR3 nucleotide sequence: TGTGCCAGCCGGCAACAGGGGGGCTCTGGAAACACCACATATTTT. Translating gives CASRQQGGSGNTTYF. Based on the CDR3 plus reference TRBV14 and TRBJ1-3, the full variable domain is EAGVTQFPSHSVIEKGQTVTLRCDPISGHDNLYWYRRVMGKEIKFLLHFVKESKQDESGMPNNRFLAERTGGTYSTLKVQPAELEDSGVYFCASRQQGGSGNTTYFGEGSWLTVV.

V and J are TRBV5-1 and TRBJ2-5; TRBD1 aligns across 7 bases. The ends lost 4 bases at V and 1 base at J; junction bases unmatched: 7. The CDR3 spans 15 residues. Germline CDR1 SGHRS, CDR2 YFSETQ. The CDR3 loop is CASSRQGSGQETQYF. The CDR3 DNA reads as TGCGCCAGCAGCCGACAGGGTTCCGGCCAAGAGACCCAGTACTTC.

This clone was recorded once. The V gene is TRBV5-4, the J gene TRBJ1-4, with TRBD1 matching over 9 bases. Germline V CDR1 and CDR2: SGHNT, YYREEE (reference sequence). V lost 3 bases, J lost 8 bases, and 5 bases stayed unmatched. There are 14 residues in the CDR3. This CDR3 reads CASSWGTGQEKLFF. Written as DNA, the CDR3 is TGTGCCAGCAGCTGGGGGACAGGGCAAGAAAAACTGTTTTTT.

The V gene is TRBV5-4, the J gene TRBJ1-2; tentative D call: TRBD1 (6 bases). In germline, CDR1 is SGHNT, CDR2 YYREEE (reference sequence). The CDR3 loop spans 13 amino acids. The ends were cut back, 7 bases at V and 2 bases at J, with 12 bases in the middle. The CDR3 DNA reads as TGTGCCAGCGCGGGTCAGGGGAACTATGGCTACACCTTC. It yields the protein CASAGQGNYGYTF.

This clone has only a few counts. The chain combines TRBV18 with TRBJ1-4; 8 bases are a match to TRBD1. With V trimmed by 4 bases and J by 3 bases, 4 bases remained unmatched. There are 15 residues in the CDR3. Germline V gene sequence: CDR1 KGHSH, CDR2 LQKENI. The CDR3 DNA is TGTGCCAGCTCACTTCAGGGGGCGGCTAATGAAAAACTGTTTTTT. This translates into CASSLQGAANEKLFF.

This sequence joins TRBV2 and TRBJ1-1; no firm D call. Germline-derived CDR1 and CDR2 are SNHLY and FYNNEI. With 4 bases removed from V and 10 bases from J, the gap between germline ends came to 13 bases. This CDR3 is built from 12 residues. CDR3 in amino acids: CASSAPSGSAFF. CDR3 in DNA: TGTGCCAGCAGTGCGCCGTCAGGATCAGCTTTCTTT.

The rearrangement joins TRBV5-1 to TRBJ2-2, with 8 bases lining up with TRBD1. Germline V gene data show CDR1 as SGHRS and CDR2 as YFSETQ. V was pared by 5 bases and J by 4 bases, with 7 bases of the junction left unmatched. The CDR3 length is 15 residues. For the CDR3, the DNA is TGCGCCAGCAGAACAGGACAGGGTCTCACCGGGGAGCTGTTTTTT. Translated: CASRTGQGLTGELFF. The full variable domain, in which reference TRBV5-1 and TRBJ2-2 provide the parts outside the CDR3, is KAGVTQTPRYLIKTRGQQVTLSCSPISGHRSVSWYQQTPGQGLQFLFEYFSETQRNKGNFPGRFSGRQFSNSRSEMNVSTLELGDSALYLCASRTGQGLTGELFFGEGSRLTVL.

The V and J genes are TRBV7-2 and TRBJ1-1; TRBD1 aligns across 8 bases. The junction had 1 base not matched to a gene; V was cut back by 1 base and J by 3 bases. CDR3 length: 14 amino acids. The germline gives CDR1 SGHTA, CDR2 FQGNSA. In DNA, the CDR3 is TGTGCCAGCAGCTTAGAGGGACAGGACACTGAAGCTTTCTTT. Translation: CASSLEGQDTEAFF.

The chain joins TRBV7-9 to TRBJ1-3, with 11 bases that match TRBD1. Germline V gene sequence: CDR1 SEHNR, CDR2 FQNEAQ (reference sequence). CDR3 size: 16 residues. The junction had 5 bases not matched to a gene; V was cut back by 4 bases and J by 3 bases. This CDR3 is CASSWTGGRLGNTIYF. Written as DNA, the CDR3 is TGTGCCAGCAGCTGGACAGGGGGCAGGCTTGGAAACACCATATATTTT.

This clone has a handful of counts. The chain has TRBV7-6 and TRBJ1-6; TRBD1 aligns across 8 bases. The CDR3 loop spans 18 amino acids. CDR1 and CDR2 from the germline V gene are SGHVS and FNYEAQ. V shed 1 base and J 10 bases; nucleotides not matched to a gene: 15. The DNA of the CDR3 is TGTGCCAGCAGCTTAGGGACCAGTGCCAGGGGGCGCGGGTCACCCCTCCACTTT. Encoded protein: CASSLGTSARGRGSPLHF.

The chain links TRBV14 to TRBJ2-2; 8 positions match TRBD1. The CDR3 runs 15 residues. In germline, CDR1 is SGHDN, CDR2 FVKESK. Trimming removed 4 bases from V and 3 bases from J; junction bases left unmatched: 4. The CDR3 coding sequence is TGTGCCAGCAGCCGCAGGACAGGGTACACCGGGGAGCTGTTTTTT. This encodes CASSRRTGYTGELFF.

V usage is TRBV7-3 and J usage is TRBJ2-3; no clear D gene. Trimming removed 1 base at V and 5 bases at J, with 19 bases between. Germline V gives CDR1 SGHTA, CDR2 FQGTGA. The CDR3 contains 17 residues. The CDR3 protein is CASSLINPGRGKDTQYF. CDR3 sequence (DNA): TGTGCCAGCAGCTTAATTAATCCCGGCCGCGGCAAAGATACGCAGTATTTT. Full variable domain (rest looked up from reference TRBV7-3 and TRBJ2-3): GAGVSQTPSNKVTEKGKYVELRCDPISGHTALYWYRQSLGQGPEFLIYFQGTGAADDSGLPNDRFFAVRPEGSVSTLKIQRTERGDSAVYLCASSLINPGRGKDTQYFGPGTRLTVL.

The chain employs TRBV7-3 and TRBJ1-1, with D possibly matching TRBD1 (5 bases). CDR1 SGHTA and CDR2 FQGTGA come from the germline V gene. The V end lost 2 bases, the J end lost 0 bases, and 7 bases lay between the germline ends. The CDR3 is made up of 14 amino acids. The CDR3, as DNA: TGTGCCAGCAGCTTAGGGGGGGTGAACACTGAAGCTTTCTTT. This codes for CASSLGGVNTEAFF.

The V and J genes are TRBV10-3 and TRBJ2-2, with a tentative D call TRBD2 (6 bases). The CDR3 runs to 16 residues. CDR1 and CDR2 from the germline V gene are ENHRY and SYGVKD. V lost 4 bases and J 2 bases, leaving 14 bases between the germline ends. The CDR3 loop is CAISALGGVNTGELFF. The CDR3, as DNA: TGTGCCATCAGTGCCCTCGGCGGGGTAAACACCGGGGAGCTGTTTTTT.

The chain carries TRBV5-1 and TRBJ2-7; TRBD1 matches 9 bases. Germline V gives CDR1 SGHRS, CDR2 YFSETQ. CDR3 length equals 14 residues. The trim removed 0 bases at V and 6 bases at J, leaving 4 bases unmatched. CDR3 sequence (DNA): TGCGCCAGCAGCTTGGGGGGACAGGGTGCCGAGCAGTACTTC. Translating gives CASSLGGQGAEQYF. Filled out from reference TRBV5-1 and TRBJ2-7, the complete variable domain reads KAGVTQTPRYLIKTRGQQVTLSCSPISGHRSVSWYQQTPGQGLQFLFEYFSETQRNKGNFPGRFSGRQFSNSRSEMNVSTLELGDSALYLCASSLGGQGAEQYFGPGTRLTVT.

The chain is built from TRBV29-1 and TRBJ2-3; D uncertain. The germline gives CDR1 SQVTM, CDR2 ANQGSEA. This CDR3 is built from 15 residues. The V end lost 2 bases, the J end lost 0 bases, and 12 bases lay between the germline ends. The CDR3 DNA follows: TGCAGCGTTGAATCAACTGGGCTTAGCACAGATACGCAGTATTTT. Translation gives CSVESTGLSTDTQYF.

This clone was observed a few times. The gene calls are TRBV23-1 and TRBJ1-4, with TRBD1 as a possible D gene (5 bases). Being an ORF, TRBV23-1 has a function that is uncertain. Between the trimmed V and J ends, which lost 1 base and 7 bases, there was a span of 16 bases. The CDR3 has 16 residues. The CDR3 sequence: CASSQWVGGSGEKLFF. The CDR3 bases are TGCGCCAGCAGTCAATGGGTGGGGGGTAGTGGTGAAAAACTGTTTTTT.

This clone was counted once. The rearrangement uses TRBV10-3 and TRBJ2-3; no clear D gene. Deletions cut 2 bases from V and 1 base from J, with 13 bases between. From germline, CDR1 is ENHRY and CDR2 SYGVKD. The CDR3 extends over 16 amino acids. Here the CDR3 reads CAISELGYPGTDTQYF. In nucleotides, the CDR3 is TGTGCCATCAGTGAGCTGGGCTACCCCGGCACAGATACGCAGTATTTT.

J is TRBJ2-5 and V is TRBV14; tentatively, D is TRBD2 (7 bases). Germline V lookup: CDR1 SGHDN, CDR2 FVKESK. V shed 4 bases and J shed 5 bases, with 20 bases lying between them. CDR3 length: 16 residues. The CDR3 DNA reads TGTGCCAGCAGCCCCGGATATCGGGGGGCCGTCGAGACCCAGTACTTC. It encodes CASSPGYRGAVETQYF.

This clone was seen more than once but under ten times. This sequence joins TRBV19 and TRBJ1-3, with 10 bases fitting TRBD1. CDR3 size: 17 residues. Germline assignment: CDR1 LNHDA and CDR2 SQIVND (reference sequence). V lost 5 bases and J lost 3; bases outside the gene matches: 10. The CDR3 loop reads CASSLPGQGKDGNTIYF. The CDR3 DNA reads TGTGCCAGTAGTTTACCGGGACAGGGGAAAGATGGAAACACCATATATTTT. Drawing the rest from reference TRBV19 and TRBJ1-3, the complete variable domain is DGGITQSPKYLFRKEGQNVTLSCEQNLNHDAMYWYRQDPGQGLRLIYYSQIVNDFQKGDIAEGYSVSREKKESFPLTVTSAQKNPTAFYLCASSLPGQGKDGNTIYFGEGSWLTVV.

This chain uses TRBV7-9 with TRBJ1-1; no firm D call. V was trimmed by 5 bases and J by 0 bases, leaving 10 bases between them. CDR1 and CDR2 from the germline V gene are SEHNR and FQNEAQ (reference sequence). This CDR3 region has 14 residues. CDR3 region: CASSPLRLNTEAFF. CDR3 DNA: TGTGCCAGCAGCCCTCTGAGGCTGAACACTGAAGCTTTCTTT.

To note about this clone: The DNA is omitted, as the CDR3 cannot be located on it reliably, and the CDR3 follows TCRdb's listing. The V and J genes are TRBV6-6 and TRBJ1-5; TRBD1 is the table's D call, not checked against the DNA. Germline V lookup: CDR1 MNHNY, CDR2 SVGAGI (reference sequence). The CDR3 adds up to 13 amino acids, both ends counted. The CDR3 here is CASSYFGKGAFFF.

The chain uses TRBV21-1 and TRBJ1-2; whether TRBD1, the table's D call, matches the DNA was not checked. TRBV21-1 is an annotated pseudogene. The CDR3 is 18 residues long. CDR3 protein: CASSKRDRGRYSVYGYTF. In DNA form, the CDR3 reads TGTGCCAGCAGCAAAAGGGACAGGGGACGCTATTCGGTCTATGGCTACACCTTC.

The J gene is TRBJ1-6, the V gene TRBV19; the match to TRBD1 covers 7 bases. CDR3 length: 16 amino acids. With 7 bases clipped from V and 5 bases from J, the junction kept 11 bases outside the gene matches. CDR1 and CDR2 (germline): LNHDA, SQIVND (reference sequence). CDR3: CASKISPGQHNSPLHF. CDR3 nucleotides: TGTGCCAGTAAGATCAGCCCGGGACAGCATAATTCACCCCTCCACTTT.

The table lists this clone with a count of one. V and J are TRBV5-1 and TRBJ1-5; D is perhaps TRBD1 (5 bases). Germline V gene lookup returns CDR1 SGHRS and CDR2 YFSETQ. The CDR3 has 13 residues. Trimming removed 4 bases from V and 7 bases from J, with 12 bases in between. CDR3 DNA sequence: TGCGCCAGCAGCGTAGTCGGGGGACAGCCCCAGCATTTT. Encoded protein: CASSVVGGQPQHF.